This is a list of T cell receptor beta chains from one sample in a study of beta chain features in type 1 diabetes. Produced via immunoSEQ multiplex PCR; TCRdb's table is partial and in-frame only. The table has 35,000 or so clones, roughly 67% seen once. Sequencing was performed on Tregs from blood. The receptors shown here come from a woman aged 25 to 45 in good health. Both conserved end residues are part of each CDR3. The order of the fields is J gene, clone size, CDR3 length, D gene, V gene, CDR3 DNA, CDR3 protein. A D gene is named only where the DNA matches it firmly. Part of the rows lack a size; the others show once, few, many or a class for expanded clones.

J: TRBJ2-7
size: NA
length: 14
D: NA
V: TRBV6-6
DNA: TGTGCCAGCAGGGGAGGACCGGGGAACGATGGGCAGTACTTC
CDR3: CASRGGPGNDGQYF

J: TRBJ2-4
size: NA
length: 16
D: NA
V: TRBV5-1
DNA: TGCGCCAGCAGCTTGGAGCCCGGACAGTTCAAAAACATTCAGTACTTC
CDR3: CASSLEPGQFKNIQYF

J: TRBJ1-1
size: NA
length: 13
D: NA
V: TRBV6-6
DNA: TGTGCCAGCAGAGTGCAGGTGAACACTGAAGCTTTCTTT
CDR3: CASRVQVNTEAFF

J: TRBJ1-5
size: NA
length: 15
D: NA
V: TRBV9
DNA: TGTGCCAGCAGCGTAGGTCAGGGAAGTAATCAGCCCCAGCATTTT
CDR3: CASSVGQGSNQPQHF

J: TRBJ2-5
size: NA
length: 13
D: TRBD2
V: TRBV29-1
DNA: TGCAGCTCTGAACGGACTAGCGAAGAGACCCAGTACTTC
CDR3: CSSERTSEETQYF

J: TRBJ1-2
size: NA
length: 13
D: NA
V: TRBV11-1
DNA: TGTGCCAGCAGCCCCGGCGGCATGTATGGCTACACCTTC
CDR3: CASSPGGMYGYTF

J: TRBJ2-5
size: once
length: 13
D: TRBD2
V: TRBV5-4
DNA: TGTGCCAGCAGCTTGGTAGCGGGAGAGACCCAGTACTTC
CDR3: CASSLVAGETQYF

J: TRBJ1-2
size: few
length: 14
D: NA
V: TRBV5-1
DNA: TGCGCCAGCAGCTTGGGGACAGATAACTATGGCTACACCTTC
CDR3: CASSLGTDNYGYTF

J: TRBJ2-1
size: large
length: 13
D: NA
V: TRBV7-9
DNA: TGTGCCAGCAGCTTTGATCTTCTTAGTGAGCAGTTCTTC
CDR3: CASSFDLLSEQFF

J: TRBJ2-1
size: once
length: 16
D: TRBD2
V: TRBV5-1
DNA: TGCGCCAGTCACGGGACTAGCGGGAGTTGGGGGAATGAGCAGTTCTTC
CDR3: CASHGTSGSWGNEQFF

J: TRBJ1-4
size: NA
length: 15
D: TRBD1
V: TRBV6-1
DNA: TGTGCCAGCAGTCGCCAGGGGGCCACTAATGAAAAACTGTTTTTT
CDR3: CASSRQGATNEKLFF

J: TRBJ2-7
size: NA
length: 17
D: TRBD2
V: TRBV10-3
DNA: TGTGCCATCAGTGACCTCACTAGCGGGAGGCACTCCTACGAGCAGTACTTC
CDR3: CAISDLTSGRHSYEQYF

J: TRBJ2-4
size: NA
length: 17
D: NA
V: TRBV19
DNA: TGTGCCAGTAGTATCCGGGGTGACCCTAGATCCAAAAACATTCAGTACTTC
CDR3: CASSIRGDPRSKNIQYF

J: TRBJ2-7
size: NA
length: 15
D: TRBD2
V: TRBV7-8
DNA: TGTGCCAGCAGCCCCCGGGGGGGTTACTCCTACGAGCAGTACTTC
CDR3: CASSPRGGYSYEQYF

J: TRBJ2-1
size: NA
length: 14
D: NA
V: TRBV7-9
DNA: TGTGCCAGCAGCTTAGGAGGGACCTACAATGAGCAGTTCTTC
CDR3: CASSLGGTYNEQFF

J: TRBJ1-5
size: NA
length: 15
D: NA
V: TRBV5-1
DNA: TGCGCCAGCAGCCGGGACAATGCGCGGCATCAGCCCCAGCATTTT
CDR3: CASSRDNARHQPQHF

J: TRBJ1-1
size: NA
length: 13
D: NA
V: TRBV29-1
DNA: TGCAGCGTCTTACCAGGGTGGGACACTGAAGCTTTCTTT
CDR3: CSVLPGWDTEAFF

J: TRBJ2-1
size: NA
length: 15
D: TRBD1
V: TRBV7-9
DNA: TGTGCCAGCAGCCCGACAGGGCAGCTCAACAATGAGCAGTTCTTC
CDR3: CASSPTGQLNNEQFF

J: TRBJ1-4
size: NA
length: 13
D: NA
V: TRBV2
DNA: TGTGCCAGCAGAGCAGGGGTCGGAGAAAAACTGTTTTTT
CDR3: CASRAGVGEKLFF

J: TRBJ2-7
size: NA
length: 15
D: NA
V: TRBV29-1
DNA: TGCAGCGTTGCGCTCGGTGGGCGGGATGTGAGCGAGCAGTACTTC
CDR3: CSVALGGRDVSEQYF

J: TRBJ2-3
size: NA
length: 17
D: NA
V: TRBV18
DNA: TGTGCCAGCTCACCTAATGCGGCAGGGCCTGGCACAGATACGCAGTATTTT
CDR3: CASSPNAAGPGTDTQYF

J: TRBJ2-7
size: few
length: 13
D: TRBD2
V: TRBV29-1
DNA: TGCAGCGGATCCGGGGGGGGCTCCTACGAGCAGTACTTC
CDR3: CSGSGGGSYEQYF

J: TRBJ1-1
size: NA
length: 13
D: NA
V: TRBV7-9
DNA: TGTGCCAGCAGCGAGATCGCTTATTATGAAGCTTTCTTT
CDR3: CASSEIAYYEAFF

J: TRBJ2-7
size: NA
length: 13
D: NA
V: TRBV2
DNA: TGTGCCAGCAGTTTCCGCGGTCCCTACGAGCAGTACTTC
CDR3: CASSFRGPYEQYF

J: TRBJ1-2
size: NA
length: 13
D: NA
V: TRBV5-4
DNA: TGTGCCAGCAGCTTGGATTGGAGCTATGGCTACACCTTC
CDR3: CASSLDWSYGYTF

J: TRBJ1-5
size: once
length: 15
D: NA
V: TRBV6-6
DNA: TGTGCCAGCAGATACGGCCCAGGGGAATGGCAGCCCCAGCATTTT
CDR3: CASRYGPGEWQPQHF

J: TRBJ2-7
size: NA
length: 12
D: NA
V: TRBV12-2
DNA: TGTGCAAGTCGCCCCCGGGAGTACGAGCAGTACTTC
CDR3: CASRPREYEQYF